These 29 T cell receptor delta chains share one sample of origin, sequenced in a study of gamma-delta chains in newborns, infants, children. TCRdb made new clone calls on the reads using CATT. The sample consists of 3,000 to 4,000 delta-chain clones, 0.6% to 0.65% of them appearing once. Material: blood. These receptors were obtained from a child who was a newborn, infant or young child, either healthy, febrile or measles-vaccinated (not recorded which).

As concerns this clone: The TCRdb protein, from a much larger clone, departs from this DNA's translation at residue 12, likely by read error; the protein shown derives from the DNA. The chain employs TRDV2 and TRDJ2; the match to TRDD3 covers 10 bases. The CDR3 sequence is 15 residues long. Germline lookup yields CDR1 GEAIGNYY and CDR2 EKD. CDR3 region: CACDTLVGDTAHLFF. CDR3 bases: TGTGCCTGTGACACGCTGGTGGGGGATACAGCACACCTCTTCTTT.

The sample holds a few counts of this clone. A far larger clone is a single base away, which makes a read error likely. Other DNA sequences in the sample encode the same CDR3. This chain connects TRDV2 to TRDJ2; 8 nucleotides match TRDD3. Germline V gives CDR1 GEAIGNYY, CDR2 EKD. The CDR3 totals 14 residues. The CDR3 here is CACDTWGYTAQLFF. The CDR3 DNA reads as TGCGCCTGTGACACCTGGGGATACACAGCACAACTCTTCTTT.

This clone showed up just a few times. Since a far larger clone is one base different, this is likely a read error. This chain links TRDV2 with TRDJ3; TRDD3 agrees at 8 bases. This CDR3 has 21 residues. The germline V gene has CDR1 GEAIGNYY and CDR2 EKD. The V and J ends lost 1 base and 0 bases, in that order; junction bases with no gene match: 13. CDR3 bases: TGTGCCTGTGACACACCCCATGGGGGATGCGGGAGCTCCTGGGACACCCGACAGATGTTTTTC. This codes for CACDTPHGGCGSSWDTRQMFF.

This clone was picked up a small number of times. A read error likely explains why the TCRdb protein, taken from a much larger clone, differs from this DNA's translation at residue 15; the protein shown is translated from the DNA. The J gene is TRDJ3, the V gene TRDV2; 11 nucleotides match TRDD3. The germline CDR1 and CDR2 sequences are GEAIGNYY and EKD. The CDR3 consists of 18 residues. In DNA form, the CDR3 reads TGTGCCTGTGACATACTGGGGGATAACGCCTGGGACACCCGACGGATGTTTTTC. Translation gives CACDILGDNAWDTRRMFF.

Points on this clone: The protein that TCRdb holds for this DNA derives from a much larger clone and differs from the translated DNA at residue 11, which likely indicates a read error; the protein shown here is translated from the DNA. The gene calls are TRDV2 and TRDJ2; TRDD3 matches at 9 bases. In germline, CDR1 is GEAIGNYY, CDR2 EKD. CDR3 length: 15 residues. CDR3 region: CACDTGGYLTSQLFF. In nucleotides, the CDR3 is TGTGCCTGTGACACTGGGGGATATTTGACATCACAACTCTTCTTT.

In regard to this clone: This sequence is one base from a far larger clone and is likely a read error. Other nucleotide sequences from this sample produce the same CDR3. The chain employs TRDV2 and TRDJ3, with D possibly TRDD3 on 6 matching bases. The germline V gene encodes CDR1 GEAIGNYY and CDR2 EKD. This CDR3 is built from 21 residues. V was trimmed by 3 bases and J by 0 bases, leaving 23 bases between them. The CDR3 DNA follows: TGTGCCTGTGACCCCGTACTGGGAGATACCCGCATCTCCTGGGACACCCGACAGATGTTTTTC. This encodes CACDPVLGDTRISWDTRQMFF.

This clone has a handful of counts. The TCRdb record carries a much larger clone's protein, which differs from this DNA's translation at residue 3; a read error is the likely cause, and the protein listed here is the DNA translation. The chain uses TRAV29/DV5 and TRDJ1; 7 bases are shared with TRDD3. The germline V gene encodes CDR1 NSMFDY and CDR2 ISSIKDK. The CDR3 runs to 17 residues. The CDR3 protein is CATRVGDPPSHTDKLIF. CDR3 nucleotide sequence: TGTGCAACAAGAGTGGGGGACCCACCGTCTCACACCGATAAACTCATCTTT.

In its sample, this clone was seen a few times. The protein in TCRdb stems from a much larger clone and differs at residue 3 from this DNA's translation, likely a read error; here the protein is translated from the DNA. J is TRDJ3 and V is TRDV2, with 8 bases aligning to TRDD3. There are 19 residues in the CDR3. The germline CDR1 and CDR2 sequences are GEAIGNYY and EKD. CDR3 coding DNA: TGTGCCCGTGACACCGCGGGATACGCCAGCTCCTGGGACACCCGACAGATGTTTTTC. It encodes CARDTAGYASSWDTRQMFF.

This clone was seen a handful of times. The protein TCRdb gives is from a much larger clone and does not agree with this DNA's translation at residue 4, likely a read error; the protein shown here comes from the DNA. Within the sample, other DNA sequences also encode this same CDR3. This chain connects TRDV2 to TRDJ3; 11 nucleotides align to TRDD3. With V trimmed by 5 bases and J by 1 base, 6 bases remained unmatched. This CDR3 has 18 residues. CDR1 is GEAIGNYY and CDR2 is EKD in the germline V gene. CDR3 amino acids: CACGILGDSSWDTRQMFF. The CDR3 DNA reads TGTGCCTGTGGCATACTGGGGGATAGTTCCTGGGACACCCGACAGATGTTTTTC.

In this sample, this clone turned up a few times. The protein that TCRdb holds for this DNA derives from a much larger clone and differs from the translated DNA at residue 4, which likely indicates a read error; the protein shown here is translated from the DNA. The chain employs TRDV2 and TRDJ1; 12 bases match TRDD3. The junction had 7 bases not matched to a gene; V was cut back by 5 bases and J by 1 base. The CDR3 spans 16 residues. Germline CDR1 reads GEAIGNYY; CDR2 reads EKD. The CDR3 DNA reads TGTGCCTGTGGCCCGTACTGGGGGATACCCACCGATAAACTCATCTTT. Amino acids: CACGPYWGIPTDKLIF.

Points on this clone: This likely stems from a read error, as it lies one base from a far larger clone. At the DNA level, this CDR3 is encoded by other sequences in the same sample as well. CDR3 protein: CACDTWANSWDTRQMFF. The CDR3 DNA sequence: TGTGCCTGTGACACTTGGGCTAACTCCTGGGACACCCGACAGATGTTTTTC. The chain has TRDV2 and TRDJ3; D unresolved. Germline assignment: CDR1 GEAIGNYY and CDR2 EKD. This CDR3 is 17 amino acids long. The V and J ends lost 1 base and 0 bases respectively, with 9 bases between them.

This clone occurred a few times. Only one base separates this from a far larger clonotype, so it likely reflects a read error. Distinct nucleotide sequences in the sample also encode this CDR3. This chain connects TRDV2 to TRDJ2; 8 nucleotides line up with TRDD3. The CDR3 has 14 residues. Germline loops: CDR1 GEAIGNYY, CDR2 EKD. Here the CDR3 reads CACDTWGYTAQLFF. The CDR3 nucleotides read TGTGCCTGTGACACCTGGGGATACACAGCGCAACTCTTCTTT.

This clone was seen a few times. The protein that TCRdb holds for this DNA derives from a much larger clone and differs from the translated DNA at residue 4, which likely indicates a read error; the protein shown here is translated from the DNA. The rearrangement links TRDV2 to TRDJ3, with 8 bases identical to TRDD3. The germline V gene encodes CDR1 GEAIGNYY and CDR2 EKD. This CDR3 spans 19 amino acids. The CDR3 is CACATAGYASSWDTRQMFF. CDR3 DNA: TGTGCCTGTGCCACCGCGGGATACGCCAGCTCCTGGGACACCCGACAGATGTTTTTC.

This sequence joins TRDV2 and TRDJ3; a weak D match, TRDD3 (6 bases). Trimming took 2 bases from V and 1 from J, leaving 14 bases between them. Germline V lookup: CDR1 GEAIGNYY, CDR2 EKD. The CDR3 is 18 amino acids. CDR3 sequence (DNA): TGTGCCTGTGACAACGTACCGGGGGAGTCCTGGGACACCCGACAGATGTTTTTC. It specifies CACDNVPGESWDTRQMFF.

This clone showed up just a few times. The junction departs from germline at one end; a sequencing error may be responsible. This rearrangement joins TRDV3 to TRDJ1; 10 bases agree with TRDD3. The germline CDR1 and CDR2 sequences are TVYSNPD and GDNSRS (reference sequence). The CDR3 loop spans 19 amino acids. The CDR3 spells CAFPFLLNWGIRYTDKLIF. The CDR3 DNA reads as TGTGCCTTTCCCTTCCTATTAAACTGGGGGATTAGGTACACCGACAAACTCATCTTT.

This clone was found a few times. A far larger clone lies a single base away; this is likely a read error. Other DNA sequences from this sample encode an identical CDR3 as well. This chain joins TRDV2 and TRDJ3; 7 nucleotides agree with TRDD3. From germline, CDR1 is GEAIGNYY and CDR2 EKD. CDR3 size: 18 residues. The CDR3 region has the DNA TGTGCTTGTGACACCTGGGGGTCTTCCTCCTGGGACACCCGACAGATGTTTTTC. As protein: CACDTWGSSSWDTRQMFF.

In the case of this clone: A much more abundant neighbour one base away suggests this may be a read error. At the DNA level, this CDR3 is encoded by other sequences in the same sample as well. This sequence joins TRDV2 and TRDJ3; 7 nucleotides align to TRDD3. The CDR3 runs to 17 residues. Germline CDR1 and CDR2: GEAIGNYY and EKD. CDR3 coding DNA: TGTGCCTGTGACAGTACTGGGGACTCCTGGGACACCCGGCAGATGTTTTTC. It translates to CACDSTGDSWDTRQMFF.

In its sample, this clone was seen a few times. This likely reflects a read error, since a far larger clone is one base away. Within the sample, other DNA sequences also encode this same CDR3. The rearrangement links TRDV2 to TRDJ3; the match to TRDD3 covers 10 bases. With V trimmed by 0 bases and J by 0 bases, 1 base remained unmatched. Germline loops: CDR1 GEAIGNYY, CDR2 EKD. The CDR3 is 18 amino acids. The CDR3 loop is CACDTGGYGSWDTRQMFF. In DNA, the CDR3 is TGTGCCTGTGACACCGGGGGATACGGCTCCTGGGACACCCGACAGATGTTTTTC.

A few counts support this clone. This DNA's translation differs at residue 15 from TCRdb's protein, which comes from a much larger clone; a read error is likely, and the protein shown is translated from the DNA. This chain joins TRDV2 and TRDJ3; TRDD3 is a possible D gene (6 bases). Germline V CDR1 and CDR2: GEAIGNYY, EKD. The CDR3 length is 18 residues. The CDR3 DNA is TGTGCCTGTGACCAGGGGATGGCGAGCTCCTGGGACACCCGACATATGTTTTTC. Translating it yields CACDQGMASSWDTRHMFF.

With respect to this clone: This may be a read error, as it is one base from a much larger clone. The chain has TRDV2 and TRDJ3; 10 nucleotides match TRDD3. Germline values: CDR1 GEAIGNYY, CDR2 EKD. The CDR3 spans 19 residues. CDR3 DNA: TGTGCCCGTGACACCGCAGGGGGATACGCGTCCTGGGACACCCGACAGATGTTTTTC. Translating it yields CARDTAGGYASWDTRQMFF.

This clone was counted a few times. TCRdb shows a much larger clone's protein in place of this DNA's translation, and the two differ at residue 11, likely through a read error; the protein shown is translated from the DNA. This chain connects TRDV2 to TRDJ3, with TRDD3 identical over 11 bases. The junction had 8 bases not matched to a gene; V was cut back by 0 bases and J by 2 bases. Per the germline V gene, CDR1 is GEAIGNYY and CDR2 is EKD. The CDR3 is 20 amino acids. The CDR3 DNA follows: TGTGCCTGTGACACCGGCTGGGGGATACAGGCTACCTGGGACACCCGACAGATGTTTTTC. Translating gives CACDTGWGIQATWDTRQMFF.

In this sample, this clone turned up a few times. TCRdb attributes to this sequence the protein of a much larger clone, which differs from the DNA translation at residue 12; a read error is likely, and the protein displayed is translated from the DNA. The V gene is TRDV2, the J gene TRDJ1, with D unclear. CDR3 size: 13 residues. CDR1 GEAIGNYY and CDR2 EKD come from the germline V gene. The CDR3 coding sequence is TGTGCCTGTGACACCTGGGACACCGATAAACTCACCTTT. Translation: CACDTWDTDKLTF.

This clone was picked up a small number of times. The TCRdb record carries a much larger clone's protein, which differs from this DNA's translation at residue 8; a read error is the likely cause, and the protein listed here is the DNA translation. V gene TRDV2 combines with J gene TRDJ3, with D perhaps TRDD3 (6 bases). Trimming cost V 0 bases and J 2 bases, with 13 bases left between them. Germline CDR1 reads GEAIGNYY; CDR2 reads EKD. This CDR3 spans 18 amino acids. The CDR3 nucleotides read TGTGCCTGTGACACCGCTGGGGTAATCGCCTGGGACACCCGACAGATGTTTTTC. Protein: CACDTAGVIAWDTRQMFF.

This clone was detected a few times. A read error likely explains why the TCRdb protein, taken from a much larger clone, differs from this DNA's translation at residue 4; the protein shown is translated from the DNA. The gene calls are TRDV2 and TRDJ3, with TRDD3 matching 12 bases. CDR1 is GEAIGNYY and CDR2 is EKD in the germline V gene. The CDR3 is made up of 19 amino acids. In DNA, the CDR3 is TGTGCCTGTGGCACCGTCTGGGGGATACGGTCCTGGGACACCCGACAGATGTTTTTT. Translation gives CACGTVWGIRSWDTRQMFF.

Details on this clone: A far larger clone is only one base removed, so a read error is likely. Other DNA sequences from this sample encode an identical CDR3 as well. The chain employs TRDV2 and TRDJ3, with D possibly called TRDD2 or TRDD3 (6 bases each). The CDR3 spans 18 residues. CDR1 GEAIGNYY and CDR2 EKD come from the germline V gene. CDR3 sequence (DNA): TGTGCCTGTGACACCTGGGGGTCTTCCTCCTGGGACACCCGACAGATGTTCTTC. It translates to CACDTWGSSSWDTRQMFF.

In its sample, this clone was seen a few times. This likely stems from a read error, as it lies one base from a far larger clone. The rearrangement uses TRDV2 and TRDJ3; tentatively, D is TRDD3 (6 bases). The V end was cut by 0 bases, the J end by 0 bases, with 20 bases between. Looked up from germline, CDR1 is GEAIGNYY and CDR2 is EKD. The CDR3 extends over 21 amino acids. CDR3 in amino acids: CACDTMSERYASSWDTRQMFF. In DNA form, the CDR3 reads TGTGCCTGTGACACCATGTCGGAGAGATACGCTAGCTCCTGGGACACCCGACAGATGTTTTTC.

About this clone: This likely traces to a read error, being one base from a far larger clone. The same CDR3 arises from other DNA sequences in this sample as well. As DNA, the CDR3 is TGTGCCTGTGACACCGTCCATGGCTGGGGGATACGCGAGACAGCACAACTCTTCTTT. Its protein product is CACDTVHGWGIRETAQLFF. The V call is TRDV2, the J call TRDJ2; 12 bases match TRDD3. CDR1 is GEAIGNYY, CDR2 EKD, per germline. CDR3 length: 19 residues. Losses at the gene ends were 0 bases for V and 4 bases for J; bases not matched to a gene: 11.

This clone was observed a few times. A much larger clonotype is one base distant, so this may be a read error. The chain combines TRDV1 with TRDJ1; no clear D. Germline V gives CDR1 TSWWSYY, CDR2 QGS. The CDR3 length is 12 residues. CDR3 amino acids: CALRELGDKLIF. For the CDR3, the DNA is TGTGCTCTTAGGGAACTAGGCGATAAACTCATCTTT.

This clone was counted only a few times. A far more abundant clone sits one base away, making this likely a read error. This sample also contains other DNA sequences that code for the same CDR3. CDR3 nucleotide sequence: TGTGCCTGTGACACGGTACCTACGGGGGATACAAAGTACACCGATAAACTCATCTTT. As protein: CACDTVPTGDTKYTDKLIF. The chain couples TRDV2 to TRDJ1, with TRDD3 matching 9 bases. Germline lookup yields CDR1 GEAIGNYY and CDR2 EKD. The CDR3 runs 19 residues. The junction had 14 bases not matched to a gene; V was cut back by 1 base and J by 0 bases.